A single sample is the source of the 30 T cell receptor beta chains below, sequenced in a study of T cell changes during pregnancy in multiple sclerosis (dated by TCRdb to between 2018 and 2020). The protocol used for the library was the immunoSEQ multiplex PCR assay. The clones in this table, taken by TCRdb from immuneACCESS, are in-frame only. Not every clone is retained; where verified, under half of the shortfall comes from an unresolved V gene, and the cause of the rest is unknown. Recorded for this sample are 100,000 to 150,000 clones; about 93% of them occurred a single time. Approximately 6.2% of the sample goes to the ten largest clones. Sequenced material: peripheral blood, taken before pregnancy. The receptors originated from a female donor with multiple sclerosis, enrolled in a pregnancy study.

The J gene is TRBJ2-1, the V gene TRBV18; 12 nucleotides line up with TRBD2. Germline trimming cut 5 bases from V and 9 bases from J; bases unmatched to any gene: 2. Germline V gene lookup returns CDR1 KGHSH and CDR2 LQKENI. The CDR3 has 13 residues. The CDR3 loop reads CASSASGGAEQFF. The CDR3, as DNA: TGTGCCAGCTCAGCTAGCGGGGGGGCTGAGCAGTTCTTC.

The chain employs TRBV5-1 and TRBJ1-2; possibly TRBD1 for D (5 bases). The V end was cut by 2 bases, the J end by 3 bases, with 11 bases between. This CDR3 comprises 14 residues. Germline values: CDR1 SGHRS, CDR2 YFSETQ. In nucleotides, the CDR3 is TGCGCCAGCAGCTTAGGAGGGGAGGACTATGGCTACACCTTC. Translating it yields CASSLGGEDYGYTF.

The V and J genes are TRBV6-1 and TRBJ1-5; 9 bases map to TRBD1. The CDR3 consists of 15 residues. V was clipped by 7 bases and J by 2 bases; unmatched bases: 6. Germline V gene data show CDR1 as MNHNS and CDR2 as SASEGT. In nucleotides, the CDR3 is TGTGCCAGCACGAGGGACAGGGCTGGCAATCAGCCCCAGCATTTT. It codes for CASTRDRAGNQPQHF.

This clone was seen just once. The chain joins TRBV7-8 to TRBJ1-2; 7 bases are shared with TRBD1. This CDR3 is built from 16 residues. Germline V CDR1 and CDR2: SGHVS, FQNEAQ. Trimming at V came to 5 bases and at J to 0 bases, leaving 9 bases not matched to a gene. In DNA, the CDR3 is TGTGCCAGCAGCCCCATAGACAGGGCCCCTAACTATGGCTACACCTTC. Its protein is CASSPIDRAPNYGYTF.

The gene calls are TRBV2 and TRBJ2-5; maybe TRBD2 (6 bases). This CDR3 has 14 residues. Per the germline V gene, CDR1 is SNHLY and CDR2 is FYNNEI. The germline V and J ends were trimmed by 5 bases and 0 bases, with 10 bases remaining between them. CDR3 sequence reads: CASSRLANQETQYF. The CDR3 nucleotides are TGTGCCAGCAGTCGGCTAGCGAACCAAGAGACCCAGTACTTC.

The chain recombines TRBV30 with TRBJ1-5; 7 bases map to TRBD1. Germline trimming cut 1 base from V and 3 bases from J; bases unmatched to any gene: 3. The germline gives CDR1 GTSNPN, CDR2 SVGIG (reference sequence). There are 14 residues in the CDR3. The CDR3 loop reads CAWSGGQLNQPQHF. CDR3 nucleotides: TGTGCCTGGAGTGGGGGACAGCTCAATCAGCCCCAGCATTTT.

The chain has TRBV6-1 and TRBJ2-7, with 8 bases fitting TRBD1. This CDR3 comprises 13 residues. Germline lookup yields CDR1 MNHNS and CDR2 SASEGT. V shed 6 bases and J 3 bases; nucleotides not matched to a gene: 4. The CDR3 reads CASRDRAVYEQYF. The DNA of the CDR3 is TGTGCCAGCAGGGACAGGGCAGTCTACGAGCAGTACTTC.

V is TRBV30 and J is TRBJ2-5, with D possibly TRBD2 on 7 matching bases. V was clipped by 0 bases and J by 5 bases, with 16 bases between them. In germline, CDR1 is GTSNPN, CDR2 SVGIG (reference sequence). The CDR3 is 15 amino acids. CDR3 nucleotide sequence: TGTGCCTGGAGTGTAGGACTAGGGGGGAGGGAGACCCAGTACTTC. Protein: CAWSVGLGGRETQYF.

The CDR3 protein is CASSQGGDRDSSYEQYF. The CDR3 coding sequence is TGCGCCAGCAGCCAAGGTGGGGACCGGGACTCCTCCTACGAGCAGTACTTC. The J gene is TRBJ2-7, the V gene TRBV4-1, with D perhaps TRBD2 (6 bases). The CDR3 totals 17 residues. The germline V and J ends were trimmed by 1 base and 0 bases, with 16 bases remaining between them. Germline V CDR1 and CDR2: MGHRA, YSYEKL.

The chain recombines TRBV4-1 with TRBJ1-1; 12 nucleotides align to TRBD1. The junction had 4 bases not matched to a gene; V was cut back by 0 bases and J by 11 bases. This CDR3 has 14 amino acids. Germline loops: CDR1 MGHRA, CDR2 YSYEKL. Here the CDR3 reads CASSQDGTGGMAFF. The CDR3 DNA is TGCGCCAGCAGCCAAGACGGGACAGGGGGCATGGCTTTCTTT.

The rearrangement joins TRBV28 to TRBJ1-1; perhaps TRBD1 as D (6 bases). The CDR3 is 16 residues long. CDR1 is MDHEN and CDR2 is SYDVKM in the germline V gene. V lost 8 bases and J 0 bases, leaving 19 bases between the germline ends. CDR3 sequence: CASGAPSTGLNTEAFF. The DNA of the CDR3 is TGTGCCAGCGGGGCTCCTTCTACAGGGCTGAACACTGAAGCTTTCTTT.

This clone was seen only a few times. The chain recombines TRBV4-1 with TRBJ2-7; 7 bases agree with TRBD2. CDR1 and CDR2 (germline): MGHRA, YSYEKL. Trimming took 0 bases from V and 5 from J; bases not matched to a gene: 10. This CDR3 spans 16 amino acids. CDR3 sequence: CASSQDRWQGGDEQYF. CDR3 DNA sequence: TGCGCCAGCAGCCAAGATCGGTGGCAGGGAGGGGACGAGCAGTACTTC.

The V gene is TRBV19, the J gene TRBJ2-3; TRBD2 aligns across 13 bases. The CDR3 is 16 residues long. Losses at the gene ends were 5 bases for V and 4 bases for J; bases not matched to a gene: 6. Germline V gives CDR1 LNHDA, CDR2 SQIVND (reference sequence). CDR3 sequence reads: CASSRLAGGRADTQYF. As DNA, the CDR3 is TGTGCCAGTAGTCGACTAGCGGGGGGACGCGCAGATACGCAGTATTTT.

The CDR3 DNA follows: TGTGCCAGCAGTCCACCCGGGGTCACGGGTTCACCCCTCCACTTT. Translating gives CASSPPGVTGSPLHF. The rearrangement joins TRBV28 to TRBJ1-6, with no clear D. This CDR3 has 15 residues. Germline V gene data show CDR1 as MDHEN and CDR2 as SYDVKM. Trimming stripped 5 bases from V and 9 bases from J, with 17 bases between.

The chain has TRBV28 and TRBJ2-7; no clear D. Germline V gives CDR1 MDHEN, CDR2 SYDVKM. The V gene lost 2 bases and the J gene lost 4 bases, with 6 bases spanning the gap. There are 12 residues in the CDR3. CDR3 region: CASSLGLYEQYF. CDR3 sequence (DNA): TGTGCCAGCAGTTTAGGCCTTTACGAGCAGTACTTC.

The chain recombines TRBV27 with TRBJ2-7, with 8 bases aligning to TRBD2. This CDR3 comprises 15 residues. Germline lookup yields CDR1 MNHEY and CDR2 SMNVEV (reference sequence). V lost 6 bases to trimming and J lost 2 bases; unmatched junction nucleotides: 9. As DNA, the CDR3 is TGTGCCAGCAGCCCCGTAGCGGGAACGCCCTACGAGCAGTACTTC. This encodes CASSPVAGTPYEQYF.

This sequence joins TRBV30 and TRBJ2-7; 9 bases align to TRBD2. Germline loops: CDR1 GTSNPN, CDR2 SVGIG (reference sequence). This CDR3 has 13 amino acids. J was trimmed by 6 bases and V by 2 bases; bases with no gene match: 5. The DNA for the CDR3 is TGTGCCTGGAGTCCCGGGACTAGCACCGAGCAGTACTTC. Protein sequence: CAWSPGTSTEQYF.

The count of this clone is one. This chain uses TRBV9 with TRBJ2-1; 10 bases fit TRBD2. Germline lookup yields CDR1 SGDLS and CDR2 YYNGEE. The CDR3 loop spans 15 amino acids. Trimming removed 6 bases from V and 0 bases from J; junction bases left unmatched: 3. Written as DNA, the CDR3 is TGTGCCAGCACAATAGCGGGAGGCTCCTACAATGAGCAGTTCTTC. Translating it yields CASTIAGGSYNEQFF.

This clone was recorded once. J is TRBJ2-3 and V is TRBV7-9; tentatively, D is TRBD2 (5 bases). CDR1 is SEHNR, CDR2 FQNEAQ, per germline (reference sequence). The CDR3 has 12 residues. Trimming cost V 6 bases and J 8 bases, with 12 bases left between them. The CDR3 coding sequence is TGTGCCAGCAGTCCCCTAGCAGGTACGCAGTATTTT. Its protein product is CASSPLAGTQYF.

The chain employs TRBV9 and TRBJ2-2, with a possible D match to TRBD2 (7 bases). Germline V gene sequence: CDR1 SGDLS, CDR2 YYNGEE. This CDR3 region has 15 residues. Between the trimmed V and J ends, which lost 4 bases and 2 bases, there was a span of 12 bases. The CDR3 nucleotides read TGTGCCAGCAGCAGGGGGGGGGCAAACACCGGGGAGCTGTTTTTT. Amino acids: CASSRGGANTGELFF.

The chain recombines TRBV5-3 with TRBJ1-1, with 8 positions matching TRBD1. TRBV5-3 is identified as an open reading frame with a role that is uncertain. The CDR3 covers 14 residues. The junction had 4 bases not matched to a gene; V was cut back by 0 bases and J by 6 bases. Here the CDR3 reads CARSLATGVPEAFF. The CDR3 region has the DNA TGTGCCAGAAGCTTGGCGACAGGGGTACCTGAAGCTTTCTTT.

The V call is TRBV5-1, the J call TRBJ2-1; 14 positions agree with TRBD2. The CDR3 is made up of 14 amino acids. The J segment lost 7 bases and the V segment lost 5 bases, leaving 2 bases of the junction unmatched. Germline V gene data show CDR1 as SGHRS and CDR2 as YFSETQ. The CDR3 here is CASRGLAGGNEQFF. The CDR3 coding sequence is TGCGCCAGCAGAGGACTAGCGGGGGGAAATGAGCAGTTCTTC.

CDR3 residues: CASSVGESRGVETQYF. CDR3 sequence (DNA): TGTGCCAGCAGCGTAGGGGAGAGCAGGGGCGTGGAGACCCAGTACTTC. The rearrangement links TRBV9 to TRBJ2-5, with a possible D match to TRBD1 (6 bases). The CDR3 runs to 16 residues. Germline V gene data show CDR1 as SGDLS and CDR2 as YYNGEE. V shed 0 bases and J shed 5 bases, with 17 bases lying between them. Full variable domain (rest looked up from reference TRBV9 and TRBJ2-5): DSGVTQTPKHLITATGQRVTLRCSPRSGDLSVYWYQQSLDQGLQFLIQYYNGEERAKGNILERFSAQQFPDLHSELNLSSLELGDSALYFCASSVGESRGVETQYFGPGTRLLVL.

The chain uses TRBV27 and TRBJ2-1; D uncertain. Between the trimmed V and J ends, which lost 2 bases and 5 bases, there was a span of 10 bases. Germline V gives CDR1 MNHEY, CDR2 SMNVEV (reference sequence). CDR3 length equals 14 residues. The CDR3 is CASSLGLVDNEQFF. In DNA form, the CDR3 reads TGTGCCAGCAGTTTAGGTCTAGTGGACAATGAGCAGTTCTTC.

The chain uses TRBV2 and TRBJ1-5; D not resolved. The CDR3 has 13 residues. Trimming pared 7 bases from V and 4 bases from J, leaving 11 bases between. Germline CDR1 and CDR2: SNHLY and FYNNEI. CDR3 nucleotide sequence: TGTGCCAGCACTCTGGCCCAAAATCAGCCCCAGCATTTT. Its translation: CASTLAQNQPQHF.

The chain is built from TRBV7-6 and TRBJ2-7; 11 bases are a match to TRBD1. The CDR3 runs 16 residues. CDR1 is SGHVS, CDR2 FNYEAQ, per germline. Trimming at V came to 0 bases and at J to 7 bases, leaving 8 bases not matched to a gene. CDR3 amino acids: CASSLATGQGAVEQYF. CDR3 bases: TGTGCCAGCAGCTTAGCGACCGGACAGGGGGCGGTGGAGCAGTACTTC. The full variable domain, its missing parts supplied by reference TRBV7-6 and TRBJ2-7, is GAGVSQSPRYKVTKRGQDVALRCDPISGHVSLYWYRQALGQGPEFLTYFNYEAQQDKSGLPNDRFSAERPEGSISTLTIQRTEQRDSAMYRCASSLATGQGAVEQYFGPGTRLTVT.

V gene TRBV19 combines with J gene TRBJ2-1; 7 positions match TRBD1. The V segment lost 6 bases and the J segment 4 bases; nucleotides outside the gene matches: 6. This CDR3 comprises 14 residues. Germline assignment: CDR1 LNHDA and CDR2 SQIVND (reference sequence). The CDR3, as DNA: TGTGCCAGTAGGGCACTACAGGGGTACAATGAGCAGTTCTTC. Translated, it gives CASRALQGYNEQFF.

The chain has TRBV29-1 and TRBJ2-1; 9 bases agree with TRBD2. The germline V gene has CDR1 SQVTM and CDR2 ANQGSEA. The CDR3 contains 15 residues. V shed 8 bases, J shed 3 bases, and the junction held 11 bases outside the gene matches. CDR3 region: CSQIAAGGIYNEQFF. The CDR3 bases are TGCAGCCAAATCGCGGCGGGAGGGATCTACAATGAGCAGTTCTTC.

The V gene is TRBV7-2, the J gene TRBJ2-1; perhaps TRBD2 as D (6 bases). The CDR3 covers 13 residues. Germline assignment: CDR1 SGHTA and CDR2 FQGNSA. Trimming took 1 base from V and 10 from J, leaving 11 bases between them. The CDR3 nucleotides are TGTGCCAGCAGCTTAGTGACTAGTAACGAGCAGTTCTTC. This gives the protein CASSLVTSNEQFF.

The V call is TRBV9, the J call TRBJ2-1, with TRBD2 matching over 10 bases. The CDR3 spans 16 residues. Germline CDR1 and CDR2: SGDLS and YYNGEE. After removal of 2 bases from V and 0 bases from J, the junction contained 2 bases not matched to a gene. The CDR3 is CASSVERGGSYNEQFF. The CDR3, as DNA: TGTGCCAGCAGCGTGGAGCGGGGGGGCTCCTACAATGAGCAGTTCTTC.